Included here is one T cell receptor beta chain sequence, with context. The J segment lost 0 bases and the V segment lost 2 bases, leaving 4 bases of the junction unmatched. The CDR3 length is 15 residues. Germline V gives CDR1 LGHNA, CDR2 YNFKEQ. Separate from the roughly 720-subject first cohort, the roughly 120-subject validation cohort was the one that the donors belonged to. Profiling relied on immunoSEQ multiplex PCR, and the TCRdb table lists in-frame clones only, not all of them. The profile shows 110,000 or so clones, about 84% of them singletons. The data originate from a study of cytomegalovirus exposure and HLA in healthy donors.

Sample: PBMCs. The V and J genes are TRBV4-2 and TRBJ2-7; TRBD2 agrees at 7 bases. The receptor comes from a man aged 18 to 30 in good health and CMV-seronegative. This CDR3 is CASSQTSARSYEQYF. In DNA form, the CDR3 reads TGTGCCAGCAGCCAAACTAGCGCCCGCTCCTACGAGCAGTACTTC.